This paragraph covers one T cell receptor (beta chain) sequence. The sample belongs to a study of blood T cell repertoires in COVID-19. The junction had 13 bases not matched to a gene; V was cut back by 4 bases and J by 1 base. This CDR3 is 17 amino acids long. CDR1 and CDR2 (germline): GTSNPN, SVGIG (reference sequence). The protocol was immunoSEQ multiplex PCR, while the TCRdb copy is restricted to in-frame clones and leaves out a portion. The sample yields about 260,000 clones, around 87% seen once. This clonotype was sampled from a woman aged 40 to 49 who had recovered from COVID-19. The sequenced sample consisted of peripheral blood. The chain employs TRBV30 and TRBJ1-2; 9 bases are a match to TRBD1. CDR3 residues: CAWTRDRAPLDNYGYTF. The DNA of the CDR3 is TGTGCCTGGACACGGGACAGGGCCCCCCTTGATAACTATGGCTACACCTTC.